This T cell receptor beta chain was identified in a study of T-cell reconstitution after alpha-beta-depleted transplantation in children. In germline, CDR1 is MDHEN, CDR2 SYDVKM. V was clipped by 7 bases and J by 0 bases, with 22 bases between them. The CDR3 totals 17 residues. Unique molecular identifiers were used to barcode this TCRbeta library. TCRdb used MiXCR to reprocess the PCR reads, holding one entry per CDR3 protein. Of hundreds of thousands of distinct CDR3 sequences listed, roughly 13% are singletons. J is TRBJ2-7 and V is TRBV28; maybe TRBD1 (6 bases). The sequence came from a male patient younger than 18 who had a stem cell transplant for acute myeloid leukemia, so the T cells may come from the graft donor. The source material was PBMCs, mostly from graft donor cells, sampled 360 days after TCRalphabeta/CD19-depleted stem cell transplant. The CDR3 region is CASTPLNGGSFSYEQYF. The CDR3 DNA reads as TGTGCCAGCACTCCACTCAATGGGGGCTCCTTCTCCTACGAGCAGTACTTC.